This TCR beta chain originates from a study of breast tumors, draining lymph nodes, adjacent tissues. TCRdb reanalysed the multiplex PCR reads using MiXCR and keeps one entry per CDR3 protein. The table shows 70,000 or so distinct CDR3 sequences, with roughly two fifths occurring only once. General study results and limits: Tumors had less TCR diversity than lymph nodes, more than nontumor tissue. Luminal-like breast cancer showed significantly higher tumor–nontumor repertoire similarity than basal-like.

Germline values: CDR1 WNHNN, CDR2 SYGVQD (reference sequence). The CDR3 sequence is 14 residues long. As to this clonotype: Its antigen is as yet unknown. Sequence at one end of the junction differs from germline and may be a read error.

The sequencing input was breast tumor tissue. This sequence joins TRBV10-1 and TRBJ1-6, with D possibly being TRBD1 (5 bases). The clonotype originates from a female donor with breast cancer. Some clones in this sample may be carry-over from other donors' samples. For the CDR3, the DNA is TGCCCCAGAAGTGGAGACAGTTTTAATTCACCCCTCCACTTT. Translating it yields CPRSGDSFNSPLHF.